Reported below is one TCR beta chain. The CDR3 loop spans 13 amino acids. Trimming left V 3 bases short and J 6 bases short, with 12 bases between. This sample was taken from a study of blood T cell repertoires in COVID-19. The overall study: Sites across the United States, Italy and Spain contributed samples from acute and convalescent COVID-19. In each case, the material was cDNA or gDNA derived from T cells, B-cell-depleted T cells, or PBMCs.

Produced via immunoSEQ multiplex PCR; TCRdb's table is partial and in-frame only. The sample contains approximately 140,000 clones, about 85% of which appear only once. The source is a human donor in a cohort sampled during active COVID-19. This chain connects TRBV12-3 or TRBV12-4 to TRBJ2-7, with TRBD2 as a possible D gene (5 bases). Material for sequencing was peripheral blood. In DNA form, the CDR3 reads TGTGCCAGCAGTTTTAGTGAGGGATCCGAGCAGTACTTC. It is translated as CASSFSEGSEQYF.